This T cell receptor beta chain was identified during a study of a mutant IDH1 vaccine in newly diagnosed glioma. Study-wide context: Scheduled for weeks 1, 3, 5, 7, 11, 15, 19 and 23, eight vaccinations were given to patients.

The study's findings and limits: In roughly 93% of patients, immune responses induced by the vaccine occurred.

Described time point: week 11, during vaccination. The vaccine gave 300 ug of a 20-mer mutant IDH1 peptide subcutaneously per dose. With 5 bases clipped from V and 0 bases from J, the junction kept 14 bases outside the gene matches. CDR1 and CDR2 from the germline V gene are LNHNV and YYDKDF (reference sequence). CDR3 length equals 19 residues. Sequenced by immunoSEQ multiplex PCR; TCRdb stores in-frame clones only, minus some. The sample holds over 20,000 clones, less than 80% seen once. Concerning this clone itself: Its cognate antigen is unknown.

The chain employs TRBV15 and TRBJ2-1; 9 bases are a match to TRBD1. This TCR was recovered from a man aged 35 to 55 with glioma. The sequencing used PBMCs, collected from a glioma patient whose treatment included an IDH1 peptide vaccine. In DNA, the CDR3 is TGTGCCACCAGCGGAAAACAGGGGGCGCACCCCAACTCCTACAATGAGCAGTTCTTC. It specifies CATSGKQGAHPNSYNEQFF.